This T cell receptor beta chain came from a study of shared clonotypes between healthy human individuals (dated by TCRdb to 2018 to 2021). At the level of the whole study: A couple of women and three men aged 18 to 49 years were included in the cohort. Per donor, three plates each were used for CD4 naive and CD4 memory, two for CD8 naive, and one for CD8 memory. To estimate repertoire size and how much clonotype sharing occurs between individuals, the study deeply sequenced the blood TCR repertoires of roughly 5 healthy adults. Libraries were prepared and TCR repertoires were sequenced by different laboratories using diverse techniques, in order to increase sequencing depth and limit assay-specific biases. Per donor, leukapheresis produced somewhere between about 0.8 and 9 billion PBMCs. Overall study results and their limits: Sampling was restricted to blood, and TCR repertoires in tissue are likely to differ from TCR repertoires in blood. Compared with non-shared clonotypes, clonotypes shared by all four sorted-subset donors had higher generation probabilities. Rarefaction of sorted-subset datasets indicated incomplete sequencing despite the large sequencing depth. Naive subsets generally had larger estimated clonotype richness than memory subsets did. The small number of donors limited the genetic and exposure-history diversity represented. Based on pairwise subsampling, the degree of clonotype sharing among donors was expected to be affected by sequencing depth. When several donors were compared, the shared fraction of clonotypes was around 5% for naive CD4, over 3% for naive CD8, 2% to 2.5% for memory CD4, and 0.4% for memory CD8.

Using the deep immunoSEQ assay, multiplex PCR amplified TCR CDR3 regions from genomic DNA. Extracted genomic DNA from each cell subset was spread evenly across all wells of several immunoSEQ 96-well plates, with each plate serving as a replicate. For sorted subsets, around 200 ng genomic DNA, equal to 25,000 to 35,000 T cell genomes, was loaded into each replicate PCR. The purified libraries were quantified using a Qubit 3.0 fluorometer, sized with a Bioanalyzer 2100, and then quantified again using the KAPA Library Quantification kit. Each immunoSEQ 96-well plate was sequenced on its own single-read 150-cycle Illumina NextSeq 550 flow cell. The authors' analysis ran thus. Because only junctional sequences without quality scores were contained in the immunoSEQ output, filtering matching that applied to full-length reads could not be performed. Sequences were annotated with PyIR, a Python wrapper for IgBLAST v1.9, using IMGT germline references to assign V/J genes and CDR3. Any read was removed if the V/J assignment was weak (E-value above 1e-6), the CDR3 was missing, or the read contained stop codons, out-of-frame junctions, or ambiguous translated residues. V3J clonotypes were defined by identical inferred V gene, J gene, and CDR3 amino acid sequence. To compute the percentage overlap between repertoires, the number of shared unique clonotypes was divided by the size of the smaller repertoire. Three approaches were used to assess repertoire richness: RTK rarefaction, the Chao1 estimator, and Recon v2.1 estimates of unobserved clonotypes. Generation probabilities were computed with OLGA for all TCRbeta clonotypes obtained by the gDNA method from four donors. The table comes from immuneACCESS by way of TCRdb, which keeps in-frame sequences with V and J called. Part of the clones is missing from these tables; in studies checked, under half for an unresolved V gene and the rest for unknown reasons. The V and J calls and clone size are taken from that table; D and trimming were inferred from the DNA. In this sample the table shows 2 million to 2.5 million clones, about 92% of which occur a single time. The ten largest clones represent roughly 1.8% of the sample.

CD8 naive samples were obtained by positive selection for CCR7 among CD45RO-negative cells, yielding a CD45RA+CCR7+ population from which TemRA cells were excluded. Healthy HIV-negative adults with no recently reported acute infections or vaccinations were included as donors. All donors were Caucasian adults living in Nashville, Tennessee, USA. Blood was collected by leukapheresis, and PBMCs were isolated by Ficoll-Histopaque density gradient centrifugation and then cryopreserved in liquid nitrogen vapor phase. Analytical flow cytometry was used to check the purity and quantity of each magnetically sorted T cell population. Genomic DNA was isolated from every sorted fraction and measured by UV absorbance on a Nanodrop 2000c. With regard to this clone: Its antigen is currently not known. The input lacks base qualities; no much larger clone sits a single base away.

At the junction V is shortened by 10 bases and J by 5 bases; bases outside the gene matches: 13. Measured from the cysteine to the phenylalanine, the CDR3 is 14 residues long. Only the CDR3 DNA is retained, 42 bases long and in frame from the first base. CDR1 and CDR2, looked up from the germline V gene, are MDHEN and SYDVKM. The rearranged segments are TRBV28 and TRBJ2-5; TRBD2 agrees with 7 junctional bases. The TCR comes from a man between 18 and 29 years old in good health. Some clones in this sample may be carry-over from other donors' samples. The sequenced sample consisted of naive CD8+ T cells from PBMCs. This specimen's cell subset or site label, interpreted: CD45RA+CCR7+. In nucleotides, the sequence is TGTGCCACAGTAGCGGGCGTAGGGCTGGAGACCCAGTACTTC. It translates to CATVAGVGLETQYF.